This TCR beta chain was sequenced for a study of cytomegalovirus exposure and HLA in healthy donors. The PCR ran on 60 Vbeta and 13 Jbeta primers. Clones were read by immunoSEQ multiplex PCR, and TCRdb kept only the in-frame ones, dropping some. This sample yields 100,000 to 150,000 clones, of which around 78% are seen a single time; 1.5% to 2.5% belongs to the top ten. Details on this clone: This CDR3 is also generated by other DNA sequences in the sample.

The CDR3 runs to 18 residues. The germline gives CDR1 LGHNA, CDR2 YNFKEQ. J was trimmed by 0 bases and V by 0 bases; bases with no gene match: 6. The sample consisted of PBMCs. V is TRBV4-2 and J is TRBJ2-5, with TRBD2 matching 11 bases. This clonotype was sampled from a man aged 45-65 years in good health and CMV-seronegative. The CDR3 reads CASSQEGGTSGYQETQYF. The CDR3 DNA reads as TGTGCCAGCAGCCAAGAGGGTGGGACTAGCGGATACCAAGAGACCCAGTACTTC.